Listed here are 20 T cell receptor beta chains from one sample, sequenced in a study of T cells in localized non-small cell lung cancer. Only in-frame clones appear in the TCRdb table, and some are missing; sequencing was by immunoSEQ multiplex PCR. Of about 11,000 clones in the sample, about three quarters are singletons; the top ten hold around 31%. This material consisted of peripheral blood, taken before any cancer treatment. These receptors came from a male donor at least 60 years old with stage I lung adenocarcinoma.

The chain couples TRBV6-5 to TRBJ2-5, with D possibly TRBD1 on 5 matching bases. In germline, CDR1 is MNHEY, CDR2 SVGAGI. Between the trimmed V and J ends, which lost 11 bases and 7 bases, there was a span of 17 bases. The CDR3 has 12 amino acids. The CDR3 DNA reads TGTGCCGTGGGGCAGGGTGCCGGGACCCAGTACTTC. Translated, it gives CAVGQGAGTQYF.

This chain uses TRBV7-8 with TRBJ1-3; a weak D match, TRBD1 (6 bases). Per germline, CDR1 SGHVS and CDR2 FQNEAQ. The CDR3 has 14 residues. The V end lost 6 bases, the J end lost 6 bases, and 15 bases lay between the germline ends. CDR3 in amino acids: CASSSLRGANTIYF. In DNA form, the CDR3 reads TGTGCCAGCAGTTCTCTGCGGGGGGCAAACACCATATATTTT. Drawing the rest from reference TRBV7-8 and TRBJ1-3, the complete variable domain is GAGVSQSPRYKVAKRGQDVALRCDPISGHVSLFWYQQALGQGPEFLTYFQNEAQLDKSGLPSDRFFAERPEGSVSTLKIQRTQQEDSAVYLCASSSLRGANTIYFGEGSWLTVV.

The chain couples TRBV21-1 to TRBJ2-7. TRBV21-1 is labeled a pseudogene. The CDR3 sequence is 14 residues long. This chain's CDR3 is CASSKEDLHHEQYF. The DNA for the CDR3 is TGTGCCAGCAGCAAAGAGGACCTCCACCACGAGCAGTACTTC.

The count of this clone is one. This chain joins TRBV5-1 and TRBJ2-3; 10 nucleotides align to TRBD2. The CDR3 runs to 20 residues. With 2 bases clipped from V and 2 bases from J, the junction kept 17 bases outside the gene matches. CDR1 and CDR2 (germline): SGHRS, YFSETQ. The CDR3 loop is CASSFRQRGGLLTPTDTQYF. CDR3 nucleotides: TGCGCCAGCAGCTTTCGTCAGCGGGGGGGCCTACTCACTCCCACAGATACGCAGTATTTT.

The chain couples TRBV5-4 to TRBJ2-3; perhaps TRBD1 as D (5 bases). With 4 bases removed from V and 0 bases from J, the gap between germline ends came to 18 bases. Per germline, CDR1 SGHNT and CDR2 YYREEE (reference sequence). The CDR3 spans 17 residues. CDR3 loop: CASSRRIVGPSTDTQYF. The CDR3 nucleotides are TGTGCCAGCAGCCGTCGTATCGTGGGGCCTAGCACAGATACGCAGTATTTT.

The rearrangement uses TRBV7-8 and TRBJ1-2, with D perhaps matching TRBD1 (5 bases). The CDR3 sequence is 15 residues long. Germline-derived CDR1 and CDR2 are SGHVS and FQNEAQ. Deletions cut 3 bases from V and 4 bases from J, with 15 bases between. CDR3 in DNA: TGTGCCAGCAGCTTGGAATCCACGGGGGGCTATGGCTACACCTTC. Its translation: CASSLESTGGYGYTF.

The rearrangement links TRBV6-1 to TRBJ2-2; 9 bases align to TRBD1. V lost 3 bases, J lost 6 bases, and 11 bases stayed unmatched. CDR3 length equals 17 residues. In germline, CDR1 is MNHNS, CDR2 SASEGT. The CDR3 nucleotides read TGTGCCAGCAGTGAGGGATACAGGGGGCGCGGTTCCGGGGAGCTGTTTTTT. Protein product: CASSEGYRGRGSGELFF.

The chain is built from TRBV29-1 and TRBJ2-7, with 7 bases that match TRBD1. Germline V gene data show CDR1 as SQVTM and CDR2 as ANQGSEA. The CDR3 contains 12 residues. V trimming: 5 bases; J trimming: 5 bases; junction bases outside the gene matches: 6. The CDR3: CSVHEGADEQYF. DNA of the CDR3: TGCAGCGTTCACGAGGGGGCGGACGAGCAGTACTTC.

This chain uses TRBV28 with TRBJ1-6; no clear D. The ends were cut back, 6 bases at V and 0 bases at J, with 12 bases in the middle. Germline-derived CDR1 and CDR2 are MDHEN and SYDVKM. This CDR3 is built from 16 residues. The chain's CDR3 is CASSLSSGSYNSPLHF. The CDR3 DNA is TGTGCCAGCAGCCTCTCCTCAGGCTCCTATAATTCACCCCTCCACTTT.

This clone showed up just a few times. This chain connects TRBV5-1 to TRBJ2-7; possible D gene TRBD2, 6 bases. With 4 bases removed from V and 5 bases from J, the gap between germline ends came to 10 bases. The CDR3 covers 12 residues. Germline loops: CDR1 SGHRS, CDR2 YFSETQ. The CDR3 DNA reads TGCGCCAGCAGCCCGCCGGGGGACGAGCAGTACTTC. This gives the protein CASSPPGDEQYF.

The chain joins TRBV5-6 to TRBJ1-6, with D possibly TRBD1 on 6 matching bases. The CDR3 contains 16 residues. CDR1 is SGHDT and CDR2 is YYEEEE in the germline V gene. Trimming cost V 0 bases and J 7 bases, with 14 bases left between them. The CDR3 loop reads CASSLAWGGHNSPLHF. CDR3 nucleotide sequence: TGTGCCAGCAGCTTGGCCTGGGGGGGGCACAATTCACCCCTCCACTTT.

This clone was seen once. The CDR3 sequence is CASSYSLKMAKTEAFF. The DNA of the CDR3 is TGTGCCAGCAGTTACTCCCTAAAGATGGCGAAAACTGAAGCTTTCTTT. The rearrangement uses TRBV6-6 and TRBJ1-1; D is uncertain. Trimming stripped 0 bases from V and 5 bases from J, with 16 bases between. CDR1 and CDR2 (germline): MNHNY, SVGAGI (reference sequence). There are 16 residues in the CDR3.

This clone was recorded only once. This chain joins TRBV27 and TRBJ1-1; D is possibly TRBD1 (6 bases). The V gene lost 6 bases and the J gene lost 6 bases, with 23 bases spanning the gap. The CDR3 runs to 16 residues. Germline V gene sequence: CDR1 MNHEY, CDR2 SMNVEV (reference sequence). The CDR3 region is CASRPLDRGGIAEAFF. The CDR3 DNA is TGTGCCAGCAGACCCTTGGACAGAGGGGGGATTGCTGAAGCTTTCTTT.

The V and J genes are TRBV4-1 and TRBJ2-1; 9 bases align to TRBD1. CDR1 is MGHRA and CDR2 is YSYEKL in the germline V gene. The CDR3 loop spans 16 amino acids. The junction had 4 bases not matched to a gene; V was cut back by 2 bases and J by 2 bases. The CDR3 sequence is CASSQPRTGAYNEQFF. CDR3 in DNA: TGCGCCAGCAGCCAACCACGGACAGGGGCCTACAATGAGCAGTTCTTC.

The chain uses TRBV28 and TRBJ2-3; D call uncertain. The CDR3 contains 13 residues. Trimming cost V 2 bases and J 4 bases, with 7 bases left between them. CDR1 is MDHEN and CDR2 is SYDVKM in the germline V gene. The CDR3 is CASSLRAPDTQYF. As DNA, the CDR3 is TGTGCCAGCAGTTTAAGGGCGCCAGATACGCAGTATTTT. The whole variable domain, filled in from reference TRBV28 and TRBJ2-3, reads DVKVTQSSRYLVKRTGEKVFLECVQDMDHENMFWYRQDPGLGLRLIYFSYDVKMKEKGDIPEGYSVSREKKERFSLILESASTNQTSMYLCASSLRAPDTQYFGPGTRLTVL.

V gene TRBV18 combines with J gene TRBJ1-5; D perhaps matches TRBD1 (6 bases). The CDR3 contains 15 residues. CDR1 and CDR2 from the germline V gene are KGHSH and LQKENI. V lost 5 bases and J 3 bases, leaving 14 bases between the germline ends. CDR3 sequence reads: CASSSLPGANQPQHF. CDR3 sequence (DNA): TGTGCCAGCTCATCTCTCCCAGGGGCCAATCAGCCCCAGCATTTT.

Only a few counts were recorded for this clone. The rearrangement joins TRBV12-1 to TRBJ2-7; the D call of TRBD1 is as the table states it, not checked on the DNA. TRBV12-1 is termed a pseudogene. The CDR3 totals 16 residues. The CDR3 DNA sequence: TGTGCCAGCAGCTTTGCGCGACAGGTTCATTACTACGAGCAGTACTTC. Translation: CASSFARQVHYYEQYF.

CDR3 nucleotide sequence: TGCGCCAGCAGGATTACGGGACAGGGGGAATACGAGCAGTACTTC. Residues: CASRITGQGEYEQYF. This chain uses TRBV4-3 with TRBJ2-7; 11 positions agree with TRBD1. CDR1 and CDR2 (germline): LGHNA, YSLEER. This CDR3 has 15 amino acids. V was pared by 6 bases and J by 4 bases, with 8 bases of the junction left unmatched.

The chain's CDR3 is CASSLSSPSGGYTGELFF. DNA for the CDR3: TGTGCCAGCAGCTTAAGTTCCCCTAGCGGGGGCTACACCGGGGAGCTGTTTTTT. The V and J genes are TRBV13 and TRBJ2-2; TRBD2 agrees at 10 bases. The V gene end was trimmed by 2 bases and the J gene end by 3 bases; junction bases not matched to a gene: 9. This CDR3 is 18 amino acids long. The germline V gene has CDR1 PRHDT and CDR2 FYEKMQ (reference sequence).

The chain is built from TRBV4-1 and TRBJ2-5, with D possibly being TRBD1 (6 bases). V was pared by 1 base and J by 4 bases, with 13 bases between. CDR1 is MGHRA and CDR2 is YSYEKL in the germline V gene. This CDR3 region has 15 residues. DNA of the CDR3: TGCGCCAGCAGCCAAGGAGCAGGGGTTGGAGAGACCCAGTACTTC. Its translation: CASSQGAGVGETQYF.